Presented here are 12 T cell receptor beta chains from one specimen sequenced in a study of graft-versus-host responses after intestinal transplantation. Some clones are missing from TCRdb's copy, which holds only in-frame ones; the method was immunoSEQ multiplex PCR. The sample records more than 65,000 clones, approximately 90% being singletons. Their cognate antigens are unknown. This specimen was unstimulated CD8+ T cells sorted from spleen or lymph node cells, taken before transplant. These receptors were taken from a human donor who was the organ donor for an intestinal transplant.

This clone was seen only once. The genes are TRBV2 and TRBJ1-1; 10 nucleotides line up with TRBD1. Losses at the gene ends were 6 bases for V and 5 bases for J; bases not matched to a gene: 12. This CDR3 is 16 amino acids long. Germline loops: CDR1 SNHLY, CDR2 FYNNEI. The DNA of the CDR3 is TGTGCCAGCAGGACAGGGGGCCATGGGTCCGTAACTGAAGCTTTCTTT. This gives the protein CASRTGGHGSVTEAFF.

The rearrangement joins TRBV19 to TRBJ2-1; 11 bases are shared with TRBD2. CDR3 length: 15 amino acids. Trimming cost V 4 bases and J 4 bases; bases outside gene matches: 3. Looked up from germline, CDR1 is LNHDA and CDR2 is SQIVND (reference sequence). The CDR3 region is CASSTGTSGYNEQFF. CDR3 nucleotides: TGTGCCAGTAGTACCGGGACTAGCGGTTACAATGAGCAGTTCTTC.

The chain couples TRBV10-1 to TRBJ2-3; D is unresolved. The CDR3 has 14 amino acids. V lost 3 bases, J lost 4 bases, and 11 bases lay in between. Germline values: CDR1 WNHNN, CDR2 SYGVQD (reference sequence). The CDR3, as DNA: TGCGCCAGCAGTGAATACGGGTATCCAGATACGCAGTATTTT. Translated, it gives CASSEYGYPDTQYF.

This sequence joins TRBV6-9 and TRBJ2-7; D call uncertain. The CDR3 has 13 residues. Germline values: CDR1 MNHGY, CDR2 SVAAGI. V lost 3 bases and J lost 3, with 9 bases in between. DNA for the CDR3: TGTGCCAGCAGTTACTCGGCCGACTACGAGCAGTACTTC. Protein product: CASSYSADYEQYF.

The rearrangement links TRBV19 to TRBJ2-2; D uncertain. The CDR3 loop spans 12 amino acids. V lost 3 bases, J lost 6 bases, and 5 bases lay in between. Germline V gene data show CDR1 as LNHDA and CDR2 as SQIVND (reference sequence). For the CDR3, the DNA is TGTGCCAGTAGTATTTTCCCCGGGGAGCTGTTTTTT. This codes for CASSIFPGELFF.

This clone has a single count. The chain combines TRBV14 with TRBJ2-1; tentative D call: TRBD1 (5 bases). The V gene lost 0 bases and the J gene lost 0 bases, with 9 bases spanning the gap. Germline CDR1 reads SGHDN; CDR2 reads FVKESK. The CDR3 covers 16 residues. The chain's CDR3 is CASSQDYRSSYNEQFF. CDR3 in DNA: TGTGCCAGCAGCCAAGACTACAGGAGCTCCTACAATGAGCAGTTCTTC.

The V call is TRBV7-2, the J call TRBJ2-2; D is undetermined. Trimming left V 1 base short and J 6 bases short, with 12 bases between. The CDR3 extends over 15 amino acids. Germline CDR1 is SGHTA and CDR2 is FQGNSA. The CDR3 is CASSLGSQQPGELFF. The CDR3 region has the DNA TGTGCCAGCAGCTTAGGGTCTCAACAGCCCGGGGAGCTGTTTTTT.

CDR3 amino acids: CATSSQGPEAFF. For the CDR3, the DNA is TGTGCCACCAGTTCACAGGGGCCTGAAGCTTTCTTT. The chain joins TRBV15 to TRBJ1-1; TRBD1 aligns across 7 bases. This CDR3 comprises 12 residues. The J segment lost 6 bases and the V segment lost 6 bases, leaving 4 bases of the junction unmatched. CDR1 and CDR2 (germline): LNHNV, YYDKDF (reference sequence).

The chain uses TRBV6-1 and TRBJ1-1; no firm D call. V dropped 6 bases and J dropped 2 bases, with 16 bases sitting between them. Germline values: CDR1 MNHNS, CDR2 SASEGT. The CDR3 extends over 15 amino acids. CDR3 coding DNA: TGTGCCAGCAGATGGGCCTTGTGGGGAAACACTGAAGCTTTCTTT. This gives the protein CASRWALWGNTEAFF.

V usage is TRBV2 and J usage is TRBJ2-1, with TRBD2 matching 12 bases. V shed 6 bases, J shed 5 bases, and the junction held 5 bases outside the gene matches. The CDR3 loop spans 15 amino acids. Germline CDR1 SNHLY, CDR2 FYNNEI. CDR3 coding DNA: TGTGCCAGCAGGGGAGGACTAGCGGGGCACAATGAGCAGTTCTTC. Translated: CASRGGLAGHNEQFF. Based on the CDR3 plus reference TRBV2 and TRBJ2-1, the full variable domain is EPEVTQTPSHQVTQMGQEVILRCVPISNHLYFYWYRQILGQKVEFLVSFYNNEISEKSEIFDDQFSVERPDGSNFTLKIRSTKLEDSAMYFCASRGGLAGHNEQFFGPGTRLTVL.

V gene TRBV29-1 combines with J gene TRBJ2-7, with D maybe TRBD2 (5 bases). Trimming pared 7 bases from V and 1 base from J, leaving 14 bases between. CDR1 is SQVTM, CDR2 ANQGSEA, per germline. The CDR3 runs 13 residues. This CDR3 is CSACGSLSYEQYF. The CDR3 DNA reads TGCAGCGCTTGTGGGAGTCTTTCCTACGAGCAGTACTTC.

Worth noting for this clone: The same CDR3 is also encoded by other DNA sequences in this sample. The rearrangement joins TRBV2 to TRBJ1-1; D possibly corresponds to TRBD1 (6 bases). Germline V gene lookup returns CDR1 SNHLY and CDR2 FYNNEI. Deletions cut 2 bases from V and 3 bases from J, with 25 bases between. The CDR3 has 19 residues. In DNA form, the CDR3 reads TGTGCCAGCAGTGAAACGGCAAATCCCTTGACAGGTGTAGACACTGAAGCTTTCTTT. Protein sequence: CASSETANPLTGVDTEAFF. The variable domain in full, completed from reference TRBV2 and TRBJ1-1, reads EPEVTQTPSHQVTQMGQEVILRCVPISNHLYFYWYRQILGQKVEFLVSFYNNEISEKSEIFDDQFSVERPDGSNFTLKIRSTKLEDSAMYFCASSETANPLTGVDTEAFFGQGTRLTVV.